These 32 T cell receptor beta chains came from one sample sequenced in a study of beta chain features in type 1 diabetes. Sequencing targeted expressed TCRB transcripts, as all isolated RNA had been reverse transcribed. Some clones are missing from TCRdb's copy, which holds only in-frame ones; the method was immunoSEQ multiplex PCR. This table holds hundreds of thousands of clones, 11% to 15% found once. Sequencing input: naive CD4+ T cells from blood. The receptor source for this set is a woman aged 40 to 50 in good health.

On this clone: The junction departs from the called germline gene at one end, perhaps through a read error. The V and J genes are TRBV29-1 and TRBJ1-2; 7 bases map to TRBD1. Germline V lookup: CDR1 SQVTM, CDR2 ANQGSEA. CDR3 length: 11 amino acids. Written as DNA, the CDR3 is TGCAGCCTTGAGACAGGGAATGGCTACACCTTC. It yields the protein CSLETGNGYTF.

This clone was seen more than once but under ten times. The rearrangement uses TRBV9 and TRBJ2-3; 12 bases fit TRBD2. Germline CDR1 is SGDLS and CDR2 is YYNGEE. The J segment lost 0 bases and the V segment lost 3 bases, leaving 11 bases of the junction unmatched. The CDR3 totals 19 residues. CDR3 nucleotides: TGTGCCAGCAGCGACCCCGGACTAGCGGGGCCCGCTAGCACAGATACGCAGTATTTT. The encoded protein is CASSDPGLAGPASTDTQYF.

This clone was observed a handful of times. Within the sample, other DNA sequences also encode this same CDR3. The V and J genes are TRBV7-2 and TRBJ1-5; 7 positions agree with TRBD1. V shed 2 bases and J 6 bases; nucleotides not matched to a gene: 1. This CDR3 has 13 amino acids. Germline V gives CDR1 SGHTA, CDR2 FQGNSA. The DNA of the CDR3 is TGTGCCAGCAGCTTAACAGGGGTTCAGCCCCAGCATTTT. Its translation is CASSLTGVQPQHF.

This chain connects TRBV4-1 to TRBJ1-6, with a weak D call TRBD1 (5 bases). The CDR3 length is 15 residues. Germline values: CDR1 MGHRA, CDR2 YSYEKL. The V and J ends lost 1 base and 6 bases respectively, with 10 bases between them. The CDR3 loop reads CASSQVGQVNSPLHF. The CDR3 coding sequence is TGCGCCAGCAGCCAAGTGGGGCAGGTTAATTCACCCCTCCACTTT.

In this sample, this clone turned up a few times. The chain links TRBV5-1 to TRBJ2-2, with TRBD1 matching over 7 bases. The length of the CDR3 is 15 residues. The germline V gene has CDR1 SGHRS and CDR2 YFSETQ. The junction had 3 bases not matched to a gene; V was cut back by 0 bases and J by 4 bases. CDR3 bases: TGCGCCAGCAGCTTGGGACAGGGCACCACCGGGGAGCTGTTTTTT. Translating gives CASSLGQGTTGELFF.

The chain links TRBV5-6 to TRBJ2-5, with 11 bases aligning to TRBD2. The length of the CDR3 is 14 residues. CDR1 SGHDT and CDR2 YYEEEE come from the germline V gene. The junction had 5 bases not matched to a gene; V was cut back by 5 bases and J by 5 bases. CDR3 amino acids: CASSLAGGTETQYF. In DNA, the CDR3 is TGTGCCAGCAGTTTAGCGGGGGGGACGGAGACCCAGTACTTC. Full variable domain (rest looked up from reference TRBV5-6 and TRBJ2-5): DAGVTQSPTHLIKTRGQQVTLRCSPKSGHDTVSWYQQALGQGPQFIFQYYEEEERQRGNFPDRFSGHQFPNYSSELNVNALLLGDSALYLCASSLAGGTETQYFGPGTRLLVL.

This clone was seen more than once but under ten times. The chain recombines TRBV18 with TRBJ2-3; D remains unclear. From germline, CDR1 is KGHSH and CDR2 LQKENI. V lost 1 base, J lost 6 bases, and 17 bases lay in between. The CDR3 spans 16 residues. The CDR3 loop reads CASSPLPRSAWDTQYF. The CDR3 nucleotides read TGTGCCAGCTCACCACTCCCCAGGTCTGCCTGGGATACGCAGTATTTT.

The chain has TRBV5-1 and TRBJ1-3; 9 nucleotides align to TRBD1. CDR3 length: 15 residues. Germline-derived CDR1 and CDR2 are SGHRS and YFSETQ. The V segment lost 4 bases and the J segment 0 bases; nucleotides outside the gene matches: 2. CDR3 protein: CASSQDRGSGNTIYF. In nucleotides, the CDR3 is TGCGCCAGCAGCCAGGACAGGGGCTCTGGAAACACCATATATTTT.

The chain employs TRBV27 and TRBJ1-1; 11 bases are shared with TRBD1. V lost 3 bases and J lost 0; bases outside the gene matches: 6. The CDR3 runs to 17 residues. CDR1 and CDR2 (germline): MNHEY, SMNVEV (reference sequence). The DNA for the CDR3 is TGTGCCAGCAGTTTGGGAGGACAGGGGGCGGTGAACACTGAAGCTTTCTTT. It encodes CASSLGGQGAVNTEAFF.

V is TRBV5-1 and J is TRBJ1-2; TRBD1 agrees at 7 bases. The CDR3 is made up of 16 amino acids. V shed 1 base, J shed 4 bases, and the junction held 10 bases outside the gene matches. Germline assignment: CDR1 SGHRS and CDR2 YFSETQ. The CDR3, as DNA: TGCGCCAGCAGCTTGACCCCTGGACAGGCCGGCTATGGCTACACCTTC. Translation gives CASSLTPGQAGYGYTF.

This rearrangement joins TRBV5-5 to TRBJ2-7; 10 nucleotides agree with TRBD1. This CDR3 spans 14 amino acids. Germline V gives CDR1 SGHKS, CDR2 YYEKEE (reference sequence). The V gene end was trimmed by 2 bases and the J gene end by 6 bases; junction bases not matched to a gene: 5. The CDR3 DNA sequence: TGTGCCAGCAGCTTAACCGGGACAGGGGCCGAGCAGTACTTC. Residues: CASSLTGTGAEQYF.

The J gene is TRBJ2-7, the V gene TRBV4-3, with D tentatively TRBD1 (5 bases). There are 14 residues in the CDR3. V dropped 0 bases and J dropped 2 bases, with 8 bases sitting between them. Germline loops: CDR1 LGHNA, CDR2 YSLEER. Written as DNA, the CDR3 is TGCGCCAGCAGCCAAGATCCAGGGACCTACGAGCAGTACTTC. This encodes CASSQDPGTYEQYF.

This clone turned up a few times. The rearrangement uses TRBV7-9 and TRBJ2-3; D uncertain. The CDR3 runs to 13 residues. CDR1 SEHNR and CDR2 FQNEAQ come from the germline V gene (reference sequence). V lost 2 bases and J lost 2, with 5 bases in between. In DNA, the CDR3 is TGTGCCAGCAGCTTACTATCCACAGATACGCAGTATTTT. Protein product: CASSLLSTDTQYF.

The rearrangement links TRBV6-5 to TRBJ2-1; D remains ambiguous. Germline loops: CDR1 MNHEY, CDR2 SVGAGI. V was shortened by 2 bases and J by 1 base, with 9 bases between the two germline ends. The CDR3 is 15 amino acids. CDR3 in DNA: TGTGCCAGCAGTTACCTCCCCGTGTCCTACAATGAGCAGTTCTTC. This sequence encodes CASSYLPVSYNEQFF.

This chain joins TRBV14 and TRBJ2-7; D perhaps matches TRBD1 (5 bases). Trimming stripped 3 bases from V and 0 bases from J, with 9 bases between. Germline V gene lookup returns CDR1 SGHDN and CDR2 FVKESK. This CDR3 comprises 14 residues. The CDR3 here is CASSQGRASYEQYF. CDR3 sequence (DNA): TGTGCCAGCAGCCAGGGCAGGGCCTCCTACGAGCAGTACTTC.

The J gene is TRBJ1-1, the V gene TRBV2; TRBD1 agrees at 8 bases. CDR3 length equals 13 residues. Germline lookup yields CDR1 SNHLY and CDR2 FYNNEI. V gave up 6 bases and J gave up 4 bases; unmatched junction bases: 4. CDR3 in amino acids: CASSTTGATEAFF. The DNA of the CDR3 is TGTGCCAGCAGCACGACAGGGGCCACTGAAGCTTTCTTT.

A few counts support this clone. This chain joins TRBV19 and TRBJ1-5; D might be TRBD1 (5 bases). With 8 bases removed from V and 1 base from J, the gap between germline ends came to 15 bases. Germline V lookup: CDR1 LNHDA, CDR2 SQIVND (reference sequence). The CDR3 loop spans 15 amino acids. Here the CDR3 DNA reads TGTGCCAGTCAGGCGGCGCCAGGGAGCAATCAGCCCCAGCATTTT. Its protein is CASQAAPGSNQPQHF.

V and J are TRBV4-3 and TRBJ2-5, with 10 bases fitting TRBD2. The V gene end was trimmed by 0 bases and the J gene end by 5 bases; junction bases not matched to a gene: 3. Germline values: CDR1 LGHNA, CDR2 YSLEER. This CDR3 has 15 residues. CDR3 nucleotide sequence: TGCGCCAGCAGCCAAGACCTAGCGGGGGTGGAGACCCAGTACTTC. Protein product: CASSQDLAGVETQYF.

In its sample, this clone was seen a few times. The genes are TRBV7-8 and TRBJ2-5; TRBD2 agrees at 8 bases. The CDR3 consists of 15 residues. V was pared by 0 bases and J by 4 bases, with 4 bases of the junction left unmatched. Germline CDR1 SGHVS, CDR2 FQNEAQ. The CDR3 spells CASSLASGATETQYF. The CDR3 DNA sequence: TGTGCCAGCAGCTTAGCTAGCGGGGCCACAGAGACCCAGTACTTC.

This clone was observed a few times. The genes are TRBV6-5 and TRBJ2-7, with D tentatively TRBD1 (6 bases). CDR1 and CDR2 (germline): MNHEY, SVGAGI. CDR3 length: 14 amino acids. V was trimmed by 4 bases and J by 0 bases, leaving 10 bases between them. CDR3 region: CASSWTDVSYEQYF. CDR3 sequence (DNA): TGTGCCAGCAGTTGGACAGATGTCTCCTACGAGCAGTACTTC.

The chain carries TRBV25-1 and TRBJ2-7, with 7 bases that match TRBD1. J gave up 2 bases and V 6 bases, and 10 bases lay outside the gene matches. The CDR3 length is 15 residues. Germline assignment: CDR1 MGHDK and CDR2 SYGVNS. CDR3 DNA sequence: TGTGCCAGCAGCCGCATGGACAGGAGAGCCTACGAGCAGTACTTC. Translating it yields CASSRMDRRAYEQYF.

This clone was observed a handful of times. The V call is TRBV19, the J call TRBJ2-7; 7 bases align to TRBD1. The CDR3 has 12 residues. Germline V gene lookup returns CDR1 LNHDA and CDR2 SQIVND (reference sequence). V gave up 10 bases and J gave up 2 bases; unmatched junction bases: 5. This CDR3 is CATGTVAYEQYF. For the CDR3, the DNA is TGTGCCACCGGGACAGTTGCCTACGAGCAGTACTTC.

In its sample, this clone was seen a few times. The chain carries TRBV7-9 and TRBJ2-3, with 11 bases matching TRBD2. Germline values: CDR1 SEHNR, CDR2 FQNEAQ (reference sequence). The J segment lost 5 bases and the V segment lost 5 bases, leaving 9 bases of the junction unmatched. This CDR3 is 16 amino acids long. The CDR3 DNA reads as TGTGCCAGCAGCCCACGTAGCGGGGGGGCCGAAGATACGCAGTATTTT. Translating gives CASSPRSGGAEDTQYF.

The V call is TRBV25-1, the J call TRBJ1-4; 10 bases are a match to TRBD1. The germline V gene has CDR1 MGHDK and CDR2 SYGVNS. The ends lost 6 bases at V and 8 bases at J; junction bases unmatched: 9. The CDR3 is 15 residues long. CDR3 sequence: CASSGAGQGIEKLFF. The CDR3 DNA is TGTGCCAGCAGCGGGGCGGGACAGGGGATCGAAAAACTGTTTTTT.

This chain links TRBV28 with TRBJ1-2, with D tentatively TRBD1 (6 bases). The CDR3 runs 13 residues. V was shortened by 10 bases and J by 4 bases, with 16 bases between the two germline ends. Germline loops: CDR1 MDHEN, CDR2 SYDVKM. CDR3 amino acids: CATNREFFYGYTF. The CDR3 DNA reads as TGTGCCACTAACAGGGAATTTTTCTATGGCTACACCTTC.

In this sample, this clone turned up a few times. The rearrangement links TRBV4-3 to TRBJ1-4, with TRBD1 matching over 10 bases. The CDR3 is made up of 17 amino acids. The ends lost 1 base at V and 5 bases at J; junction bases unmatched: 7. Germline values: CDR1 LGHNA, CDR2 YSLEER. The CDR3 DNA sequence: TGCGCCAGCAGCCAAGGACAGGGGGCGGCTTACAATGAAAAACTGTTTTTT. As protein: CASSQGQGAAYNEKLFF.

This chain joins TRBV4-3 and TRBJ1-2; 7 bases map to TRBD1. The CDR3 is 16 residues long. Unmatched junction bases numbered 13, after V lost 4 bases and J lost 5 bases. Germline CDR1 is LGHNA and CDR2 is YSLEER. CDR3 bases: TGCGCCAGCAGCCGACAGGGTCCCGAAGTAAGTTATGGCTACACCTTC. It specifies CASSRQGPEVSYGYTF.

This clone was seen only a few times. This chain joins TRBV6-1 and TRBJ1-1; possibly TRBD1 for D (5 bases). Germline V gene data show CDR1 as MNHNS and CDR2 as SASEGT. V shed 2 bases and J shed 6 bases, with 10 bases lying between them. The CDR3 runs 13 residues. CDR3 sequence (DNA): TGTGCCAGCAGTGAACAGGGAATTGCTGAAGCTTTCTTT. Translating gives CASSEQGIAEAFF.

This chain connects TRBV6-5 to TRBJ2-7; 9 nucleotides align to TRBD1. The CDR3 length is 16 residues. Germline assignment: CDR1 MNHEY and CDR2 SVGAGI. J lost 6 bases, V lost 2 bases, and 11 bases had no gene match. In nucleotides, the CDR3 is TGTGCCAGCAGTTACATTCTGGGACAGGGACTTGCCGAGCAGTACTTC. This translates into CASSYILGQGLAEQYF.

This clone came up a few times. V usage is TRBV11-2 and J usage is TRBJ2-1; 9 bases line up with TRBD2. The germline CDR1 and CDR2 sequences are SGHAT and FQNNGV. The length of the CDR3 is 16 residues. The V segment lost 6 bases and the J segment 6 bases; nucleotides outside the gene matches: 12. For the CDR3, the DNA is TGTGCCAGCAGAGCCAGTGGCGGACTAGCGAGCAATGAGCAGTTCTTC. Amino acids: CASRASGGLASNEQFF.

The chain is built from TRBV18 and TRBJ1-1; D gene ambiguous. The CDR3 runs to 15 residues. The V gene's germline CDR1 is KGHSH and CDR2 LQKENI. V lost 6 bases and J lost 3, with 17 bases in between. The CDR3 spells CASSVRRVLDTEAFF. CDR3 DNA sequence: TGTGCCAGCTCGGTGAGGCGTGTGCTGGACACTGAAGCTTTCTTT. Full variable domain (rest looked up from reference TRBV18 and TRBJ1-1): NAGVMQNPRHLVRRRGQEARLRCSPMKGHSHVYWYRQLPEEGLKFMVYLQKENIIDESGMPKERFSAEFPKEGPSILRIQQVVRGDSAAYFCASSVRRVLDTEAFFGQGTRLTVV.

The gene calls are TRBV7-2 and TRBJ2-1; D might be TRBD2 (7 bases). Trimming took 3 bases from V and 4 from J, leaving 16 bases between them. Germline lookup yields CDR1 SGHTA and CDR2 FQGNSA. This CDR3 has 16 amino acids. The CDR3 DNA follows: TGTGCCAGCAGCTTCCCCCGGGGGGCCCTATACAATGAGCAGTTCTTC. Protein product: CASSFPRGALYNEQFF.